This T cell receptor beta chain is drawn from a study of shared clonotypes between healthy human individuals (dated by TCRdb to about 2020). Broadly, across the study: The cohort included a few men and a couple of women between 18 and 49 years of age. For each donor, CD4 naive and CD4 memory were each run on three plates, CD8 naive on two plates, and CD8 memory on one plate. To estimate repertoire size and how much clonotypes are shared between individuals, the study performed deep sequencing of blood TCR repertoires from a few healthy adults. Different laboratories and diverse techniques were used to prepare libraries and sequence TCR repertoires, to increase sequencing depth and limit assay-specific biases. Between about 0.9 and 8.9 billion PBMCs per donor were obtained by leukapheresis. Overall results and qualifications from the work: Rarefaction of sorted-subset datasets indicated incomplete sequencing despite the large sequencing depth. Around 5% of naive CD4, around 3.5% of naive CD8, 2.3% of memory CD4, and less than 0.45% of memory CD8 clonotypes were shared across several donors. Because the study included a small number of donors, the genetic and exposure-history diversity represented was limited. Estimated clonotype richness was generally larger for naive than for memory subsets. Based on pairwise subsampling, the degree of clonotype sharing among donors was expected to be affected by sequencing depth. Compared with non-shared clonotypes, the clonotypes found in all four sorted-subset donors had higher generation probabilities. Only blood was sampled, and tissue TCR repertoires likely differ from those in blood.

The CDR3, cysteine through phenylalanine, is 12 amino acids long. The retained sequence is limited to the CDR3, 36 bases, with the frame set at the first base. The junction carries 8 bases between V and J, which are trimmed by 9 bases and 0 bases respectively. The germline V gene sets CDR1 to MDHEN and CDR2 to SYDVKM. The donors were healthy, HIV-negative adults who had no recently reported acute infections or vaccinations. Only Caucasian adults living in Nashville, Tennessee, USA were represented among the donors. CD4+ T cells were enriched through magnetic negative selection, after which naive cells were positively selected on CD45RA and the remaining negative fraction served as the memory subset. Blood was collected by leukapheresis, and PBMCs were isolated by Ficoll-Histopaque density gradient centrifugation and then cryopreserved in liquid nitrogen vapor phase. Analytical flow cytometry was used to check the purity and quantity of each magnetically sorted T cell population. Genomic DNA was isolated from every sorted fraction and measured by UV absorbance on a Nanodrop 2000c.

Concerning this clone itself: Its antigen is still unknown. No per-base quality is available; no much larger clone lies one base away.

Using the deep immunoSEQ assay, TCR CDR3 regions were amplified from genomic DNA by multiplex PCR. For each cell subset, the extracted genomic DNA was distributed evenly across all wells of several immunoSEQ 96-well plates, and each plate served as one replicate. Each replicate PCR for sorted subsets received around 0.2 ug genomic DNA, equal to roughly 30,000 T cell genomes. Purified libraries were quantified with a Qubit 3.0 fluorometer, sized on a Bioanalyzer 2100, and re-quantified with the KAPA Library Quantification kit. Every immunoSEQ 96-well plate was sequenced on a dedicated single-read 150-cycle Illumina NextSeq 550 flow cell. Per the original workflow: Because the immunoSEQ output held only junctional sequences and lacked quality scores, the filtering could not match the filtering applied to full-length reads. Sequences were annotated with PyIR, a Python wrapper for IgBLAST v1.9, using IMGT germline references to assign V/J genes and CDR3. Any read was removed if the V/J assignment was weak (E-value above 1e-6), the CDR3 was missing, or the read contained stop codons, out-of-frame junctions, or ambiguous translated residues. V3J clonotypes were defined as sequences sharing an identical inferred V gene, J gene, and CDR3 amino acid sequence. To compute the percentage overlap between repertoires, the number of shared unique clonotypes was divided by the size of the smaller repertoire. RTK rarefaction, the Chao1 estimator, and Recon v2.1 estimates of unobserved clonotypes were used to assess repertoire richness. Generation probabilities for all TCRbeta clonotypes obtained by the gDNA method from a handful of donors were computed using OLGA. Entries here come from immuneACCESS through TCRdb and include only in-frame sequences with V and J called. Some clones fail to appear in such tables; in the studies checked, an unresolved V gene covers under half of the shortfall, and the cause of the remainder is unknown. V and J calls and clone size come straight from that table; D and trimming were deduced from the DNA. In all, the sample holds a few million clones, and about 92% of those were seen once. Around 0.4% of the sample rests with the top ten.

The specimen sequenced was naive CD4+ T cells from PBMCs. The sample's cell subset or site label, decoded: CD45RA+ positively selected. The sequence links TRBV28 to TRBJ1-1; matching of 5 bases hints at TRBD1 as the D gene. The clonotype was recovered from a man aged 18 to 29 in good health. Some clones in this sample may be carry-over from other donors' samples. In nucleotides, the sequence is TGTGCCAGTGACAGTTTGAACACTGAAGCTTTCTTT. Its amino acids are CASDSLNTEAFF.